One and the same sample provided the 19 T cell receptor beta chains below, sequenced in a study of blood T cell repertoires in COVID-19. Sequencing was performed with immunoSEQ multiplex PCR; in TCRdb, only in-frame clones are kept and a portion is missing. The table has about 210,000 clones, about 90% seen once. Sequencing used peripheral blood. The receptors shown here come from a man younger than 40 with acute or convalescent COVID-19.

The CDR3 sequence: CASSLTNSFLTGELFF. The CDR3 DNA sequence: TGTGCCAGCAGCTTAACAAATAGCTTTCTGACCGGGGAGCTGTTTTTT. The rearrangement links TRBV7-3 to TRBJ2-2; D gene uncertain. CDR3 length equals 16 residues. Between the trimmed V and J ends, which lost 0 bases and 5 bases, there was a span of 13 bases. Germline lookup yields CDR1 SGHTA and CDR2 FQGTGA.

This sequence joins TRBV4-2 and TRBJ2-2; 11 nucleotides line up with TRBD2. The CDR3 is 16 amino acids. The germline V gene has CDR1 LGHNA and CDR2 YNFKEQ. After removal of 4 bases from V and 6 bases from J, the junction contained 7 bases not matched to a gene. The DNA for the CDR3 is TGTGCCAGCAGCCTGCGTAGCGGGGGGGAGGCCGGGGAGCTGTTTTTT. Its protein is CASSLRSGGEAGELFF.

This clone has ten or more counts. V usage is TRBV29-1 and J usage is TRBJ1-1; 7 bases are a match to TRBD1. Germline CDR1 reads SQVTM; CDR2 reads ANQGSEA. V gave up 6 bases and J gave up 1 base; unmatched junction bases: 5. The CDR3 totals 13 residues. The CDR3 nucleotides read TGCAGCGTAGTACCAGGGGGGAACACTGAAGCTTTCTTT. As protein: CSVVPGGNTEAFF.

The rearrangement links TRBV5-1 to TRBJ1-6; TRBD1 might be the D (6 bases). Trimming pared 2 bases from V and 7 bases from J, leaving 10 bases between. CDR1 and CDR2 (germline): SGHRS, YFSETQ. The CDR3 consists of 14 residues. CDR3 sequence reads: CASSLGQSNSPLHF. CDR3 nucleotides: TGCGCCAGCAGCTTAGGACAGAGCAATTCACCCCTCCACTTT.

The J gene is TRBJ1-5, the V gene TRBV15, with 8 bases matching TRBD1. Unmatched junction bases numbered 5, after V lost 3 bases and J lost 7 bases. CDR3 length equals 14 residues. Germline V gene lookup returns CDR1 LNHNV and CDR2 YYDKDF (reference sequence). The CDR3, as DNA: TGTGCCACCAGCAGGTCACAGGGGGACCAGCCCCAGCATTTT. Translation: CATSRSQGDQPQHF.

CDR3 nucleotides: TGTGCCAGTACCGCTAGCGGACTAGCCAAAAACATTCAGTACTTC. This sequence encodes CASTASGLAKNIQYF. The chain recombines TRBV19 with TRBJ2-4, with 7 bases fitting TRBD2. The CDR3 is 15 amino acids. Germline CDR1 LNHDA, CDR2 SQIVND (reference sequence). The V and J ends lost 7 bases and 0 bases, in that order; junction bases with no gene match: 6.

The rearrangement links TRBV10-1 to TRBJ1-3; TRBD1 might be the D (5 bases). This CDR3 has 15 amino acids. Germline CDR1 and CDR2: WNHNN and SYGVQD (reference sequence). The V end lost 5 bases, the J end lost 0 bases, and 11 bases lay between the germline ends. CDR3 amino acids: CASSPGLHSGNTIYF. CDR3 DNA: TGCGCCAGCAGTCCGGGACTCCACTCTGGAAACACCATATATTTT.

V and J are TRBV5-8 and TRBJ1-5; possibly TRBD1 for D (5 bases). Trimming took 4 bases from V and 11 from J, leaving 25 bases between them. Germline V gene lookup returns CDR1 SGHTS and CDR2 YDEGEE. The CDR3 sequence is 16 residues long. The CDR3 reads CASSRRTTAGEVSQHF. The CDR3 DNA follows: TGTGCCAGCAGCCGACGGACAACAGCCGGGGAGGTATCCCAGCATTTT.

The rearrangement uses TRBV3-1 (or the pseudogene TRBV3-2) and TRBJ1-5; D gene ambiguous. There are 13 residues in the CDR3. CDR1 is LGHDT and CDR2 is YNNKEL in the germline V gene (reference sequence). V gave up 1 base and J gave up 7 bases, with 8 bases separating them. CDR3 region: CASSQGLGQPQHF. In DNA, the CDR3 is TGTGCCAGCAGCCAAGGCTTGGGCCAGCCCCAGCATTTT.

This sequence joins TRBV9 and TRBJ2-3; D gene unclear. The CDR3 consists of 14 residues. Germline lookup yields CDR1 SGDLS and CDR2 YYNGEE. The V gene lost 0 bases and the J gene lost 9 bases, with 14 bases spanning the gap. The CDR3 sequence is CASSVEAAFGTQYF. As DNA, the CDR3 is TGTGCCAGCAGCGTAGAGGCGGCTTTTGGGACGCAGTATTTT.

The V gene is TRBV5-1, the J gene TRBJ2-1; the match to TRBD2 covers 7 bases. This CDR3 has 16 residues. V gave up 0 bases and J gave up 6 bases; unmatched junction bases: 9. The germline CDR1 and CDR2 sequences are SGHRS and YFSETQ. CDR3 sequence (DNA): TGCGCCAGCAGCTTGGCCAATAAGGCTAGCGGCAATGAGCAGTTCTTC. This translates into CASSLANKASGNEQFF.

J is TRBJ2-7 and V is TRBV5-8; D not certain. This CDR3 spans 12 amino acids. V was trimmed by 1 base and J by 7 bases, leaving 9 bases between them. From germline, CDR1 is SGHTS and CDR2 YDEGEE. The CDR3 DNA follows: TGTGCCAGCAGCTTGTTATTTCGGGAGCAGTACTTC. Protein sequence: CASSLLFREQYF. Together with reference TRBV5-8 and TRBJ2-7, the CDR3 gives the full variable domain: EAGVTQSPTHLIKTRGQQATLRCSPISGHTSVYWYQQALGLGLQFLLWYDEGEERNRGNFPPRFSGRQFPNYSSELNVNALELEDSALYLCASSLLFREQYFGPGTRLTVT.

The chain employs TRBV5-4 and TRBJ2-7; 7 positions agree with TRBD2. Per germline, CDR1 SGHNT and CDR2 YYREEE (reference sequence). Trimming at V came to 4 bases and at J to 4 bases, leaving 5 bases not matched to a gene. CDR3 size: 13 residues. The CDR3 protein is CASSRDYGYEQYF. The CDR3 DNA reads as TGTGCCAGCAGCCGGGACTATGGGTACGAGCAGTACTTC.

This clone was seen once. The chain is built from TRBV5-1 and TRBJ2-2; D unclear. The CDR3 is made up of 15 amino acids. Looked up from germline, CDR1 is SGHRS and CDR2 is YFSETQ. Trimming shortened V by 3 bases and J by 5 bases, and 14 bases separated the two germline ends. CDR3 sequence: CASSSLGFGTGELFF. In DNA form, the CDR3 reads TGCGCCAGCAGCTCGCTCGGATTCGGGACCGGGGAGCTGTTTTTT.

This chain uses TRBV2 with TRBJ2-3; D not resolved. The V end was cut by 6 bases, the J end by 8 bases, with 15 bases between. The CDR3 extends over 13 amino acids. In germline, CDR1 is SNHLY, CDR2 FYNNEI. This chain's CDR3 is CASSVAYGATQYF. DNA for the CDR3: TGTGCCAGCAGCGTAGCCTACGGCGCTACGCAGTATTTT.

This rearrangement joins TRBV5-5 to TRBJ1-2; TRBD1 matches at 7 bases. Germline CDR1 SGHKS, CDR2 YYEKEE (reference sequence). Trimming cost V 3 bases and J 4 bases; bases outside gene matches: 6. This CDR3 contains 14 residues. The CDR3 spells CASSSESGGYGYTF. The CDR3 nucleotides read TGTGCCAGCAGCTCCGAGTCAGGGGGCTATGGCTACACCTTC.

The chain joins TRBV25-1 to TRBJ2-1; D remains unclear. Trimming removed 3 bases at V and 8 bases at J, with 8 bases between. CDR1 is MGHDK and CDR2 is SYGVNS in the germline V gene. The CDR3 covers 12 residues. The chain's CDR3 is CASSDLGHEQFF. CDR3 DNA sequence: TGTGCCAGCAGTGATCTTGGGCATGAGCAGTTCTTC.

The chain is built from TRBV10-1 and TRBJ1-4; no definite D call. Germline V gives CDR1 WNHNN, CDR2 SYGVQD (reference sequence). The V and J ends lost 0 bases and 8 bases respectively, with 10 bases between them. The CDR3 runs 14 residues. The chain's CDR3 is CASSESTGGEKLFF. CDR3 coding DNA: TGCGCCAGCAGTGAGTCCACCGGAGGGGAAAAACTGTTTTTT.

The J gene is TRBJ1-1, the V gene TRBV11-2; D is uncertain. Germline-derived CDR1 and CDR2 are SGHAT and FQNNGV. This CDR3 region has 15 residues. Trimming took 6 bases from V and 1 from J, leaving 15 bases between them. The CDR3 bases are TGTGCCAGCAGAGATAGTCCCACGAGGAACACTGAAGCTTTCTTT. Protein: CASRDSPTRNTEAFF.